These T cell receptor beta chains were read from a single sample in a study of cytomegalovirus exposure and HLA in healthy donors. Sequencing used immunoSEQ multiplex PCR; TCRdb keeps in-frame clones, though not all of them. Of roughly 130,000 clones in the sample, roughly nine tenths are singletons; the top ten hold 2.9%. Input material: PBMCs. The receptors shown here come from a man younger than 35 in good health and CMV-seronegative. CDR3s include the opening cysteine and the closing phenylalanine or tryptophan. A D gene is named only where the DNA matches it firmly. Rows may omit the clone size; those that give it use once, few, many or a size class.

j_call: TRBJ2-1
clone_size: NA
d_call: TRBD2
v_call: TRBV28
cdr3_nt: TGTGCCAGTTCCTTTTTGCCCGGACTAGCGGGAGTAAAGCAGTTCTTC
cdr3_aa: CASSFLPGLAGVKQFF

j_call: TRBJ1-3
clone_size: NA
d_call: NA
v_call: TRBV6-1
cdr3_nt: TGTGCCAGCAGTGACTACCTTGCTCATCTTGGAAACACCATATATTTT
cdr3_aa: CASSDYLAHLGNTIYF

j_call: TRBJ1-3
clone_size: NA
d_call: NA
v_call: TRBV5-1
cdr3_nt: TGCGCCAGCAGCTTGGCCACGGATGGGGGGGTGAACACCATATATTTT
cdr3_aa: CASSLATDGGVNTIYF

j_call: TRBJ1-5
clone_size: few
d_call: NA
v_call: TRBV2
cdr3_nt: TGTGCCAGCAGTGAAGGGGCGGGGGGTCAGCCCCAGCATTTT
cdr3_aa: CASSEGAGGQPQHF

j_call: TRBJ1-1
clone_size: NA
d_call: TRBD1
v_call: TRBV15
cdr3_nt: TGTGCCACCAGCAGGACCCTAGACAGGGGGTCTGAAGCTTTCTTT
cdr3_aa: CATSRTLDRGSEAFF

j_call: TRBJ2-5
clone_size: NA
d_call: NA
v_call: TRBV5-5
cdr3_nt: TGTGCCAGCAGCTTCAGGGGCCAAGAGACCCAGTACTTC
cdr3_aa: CASSFRGQETQYF

j_call: TRBJ2-1
clone_size: NA
d_call: TRBD2
v_call: TRBV29-1
cdr3_nt: TGCAGCGTTGAAGAGTGGGGGACTAGCGGGAAGAATGAGCAGTTCTTC
cdr3_aa: CSVEEWGTSGKNEQFF

j_call: TRBJ2-1
clone_size: NA
d_call: NA
v_call: TRBV5-1
cdr3_nt: TGCGCCAGCAGCTTGGGAGGTTCAGGGGATGAGCAGTTCTTC
cdr3_aa: CASSLGGSGDEQFF

j_call: TRBJ2-7
clone_size: once
d_call: NA
v_call: TRBV27
cdr3_nt: TGTGCCAGCACCCAGGGGTACGAGCAGTACTTC
cdr3_aa: CASTQGYEQYF

j_call: TRBJ2-1
clone_size: once
d_call: NA
v_call: TRBV7-9
cdr3_nt: TGTGCCAGCAGCTTAGATCTGGCAGGGAATTATGAGCAGTTCTTC
cdr3_aa: CASSLDLAGNYEQFF

j_call: TRBJ1-5
clone_size: NA
d_call: NA
v_call: TRBV6-5
cdr3_nt: TGTGCCAGCAGTTCTAGGGGGTTAAGCAATCAGCCCCAGCATTTT
cdr3_aa: CASSSRGLSNQPQHF

j_call: TRBJ2-7
clone_size: few
d_call: TRBD2
v_call: TRBV11-2
cdr3_nt: TGTGCCAGCAGGAGACTAGCGGGGTACGAGCAGTACTTC
cdr3_aa: CASRRLAGYEQYF

j_call: TRBJ2-7
clone_size: NA
d_call: TRBD1
v_call: TRBV7-8
cdr3_nt: TGTGCCAGCAGACGAGACGGGACAGGGACCTACGAGCAGTACTTC
cdr3_aa: CASRRDGTGTYEQYF

j_call: TRBJ2-7
clone_size: NA
d_call: NA
v_call: TRBV29-1
cdr3_nt: TGCAGCGTGACGGGTCCATTTGCTCCCTACGAGCAGTACTTC
cdr3_aa: CSVTGPFAPYEQYF

j_call: TRBJ2-2
clone_size: NA
d_call: NA
v_call: TRBV5-1
cdr3_nt: TGCGCCAGCACCCTGGGGCGCGAGAACACCGGGGAGCTGTTTTTT
cdr3_aa: CASTLGRENTGELFF

j_call: TRBJ2-2
clone_size: NA
d_call: NA
v_call: TRBV4-2
cdr3_nt: TGTGCCAGCAGCGTCACGGGGGCCGGGGAGCTGTTTTTT
cdr3_aa: CASSVTGAGELFF

j_call: TRBJ2-5
clone_size: NA
d_call: NA
v_call: TRBV23-1
cdr3_nt: TGCGCCAGCGGCTACAGGTTCAGGGAGACCCAGTACTTC
cdr3_aa: CASGYRFRETQYF

j_call: TRBJ2-5
clone_size: NA
d_call: NA
v_call: TRBV10-3
cdr3_nt: TGTGCCATCAGTGTGATCAGGGGTTGGGGGGAGACCCAGTACTTC
cdr3_aa: CAISVIRGWGETQYF

j_call: TRBJ2-5
clone_size: NA
d_call: TRBD1
v_call: TRBV5-1
cdr3_nt: TGCGCCAGCAGCTTGTGGGCCAGGGGGACAGAGACCCAGTACTTC
cdr3_aa: CASSLWARGTETQYF

j_call: TRBJ2-5
clone_size: NA
d_call: TRBD2
v_call: TRBV30
cdr3_nt: TGTGCCTGGAGTAAGGGACTAGCTTCTGATCTTGGCGAGACCCAGTACTTC
cdr3_aa: CAWSKGLASDLGETQYF

j_call: TRBJ2-7
clone_size: NA
d_call: TRBD1
v_call: TRBV19
cdr3_nt: TGTGCCAGTAGTACCCGACTCCGACAGGGGAAATCGCACGAGCAGTACTTC
cdr3_aa: CASSTRLRQGKSHEQYF

j_call: TRBJ1-2
clone_size: NA
d_call: TRBD1
v_call: TRBV5-8
cdr3_nt: TGTGCCAGCAGCATCCACCGGGACAGAGGACGGGGCTACACCTTC
cdr3_aa: CASSIHRDRGRGYTF

j_call: TRBJ1-4
clone_size: few
d_call: NA
v_call: TRBV6-1
cdr3_nt: TGTGCCAGCAGAAGATTACAGGGTGACGAAAAACTGTTTTTT
cdr3_aa: CASRRLQGDEKLFF

j_call: TRBJ2-3
clone_size: few
d_call: TRBD2
v_call: TRBV4-1
cdr3_nt: TGCGCCAGCAGCCAAACTAGCGGGGGCCTCGGAGATACGCAGTATTTT
cdr3_aa: CASSQTSGGLGDTQYF

j_call: TRBJ2-7
clone_size: NA
d_call: NA
v_call: TRBV15
cdr3_nt: TGTGCCACCAGCAGAGATCGCCCGGTTCTGGACGAGCAGTACTTC
cdr3_aa: CATSRDRPVLDEQYF

j_call: TRBJ2-2
clone_size: NA
d_call: NA
v_call: TRBV28
cdr3_nt: TGTGCCAGCAGGGGTGTTCGGGAGAACACCGGGGAGCTGTTTTTT
cdr3_aa: CASRGVRENTGELFF

j_call: TRBJ1-4
clone_size: NA
d_call: NA
v_call: TRBV4-1
cdr3_nt: TGCGCCAGCAGCCAAGGAACACAGCGGCTGTTTTTT
cdr3_aa: CASSQGTQRLFF

j_call: TRBJ1-6
clone_size: NA
d_call: TRBD1
v_call: TRBV7-9
cdr3_nt: TGTGCCAGCAGGACCGACAGGGATAATTCACCCCTCCACTTT
cdr3_aa: CASRTDRDNSPLHF

j_call: TRBJ1-1
clone_size: many
d_call: TRBD1
v_call: TRBV2
cdr3_nt: TGTGCCAGCAGGGACAGGGGGGAGGCTGAAGCTTTCTTT
cdr3_aa: CASRDRGEAEAFF

j_call: TRBJ2-2
clone_size: NA
d_call: TRBD1
v_call: TRBV6-5
cdr3_nt: TGTGCCAGCAGTTATGAGGGGGCCGCCGGGGAGCTGTTTTTT
cdr3_aa: CASSYEGAAGELFF

j_call: TRBJ1-2
clone_size: NA
d_call: NA
v_call: TRBV19
cdr3_nt: TGTGCCAGTAGTACAGGCTATGGCTACACCTTC
cdr3_aa: CASSTGYGYTF

j_call: TRBJ1-4
clone_size: few
d_call: NA
v_call: TRBV6-1
cdr3_nt: TGTGCCAGCAGTGCCCATCCGGGGGAAAAACTGTTTTTT
cdr3_aa: CASSAHPGEKLFF

j_call: TRBJ2-1
clone_size: NA
d_call: NA
v_call: TRBV27
cdr3_nt: TGTGCCAGCAGTTTTAACAATGAGCAGTTCTTC
cdr3_aa: CASSFNNEQFF